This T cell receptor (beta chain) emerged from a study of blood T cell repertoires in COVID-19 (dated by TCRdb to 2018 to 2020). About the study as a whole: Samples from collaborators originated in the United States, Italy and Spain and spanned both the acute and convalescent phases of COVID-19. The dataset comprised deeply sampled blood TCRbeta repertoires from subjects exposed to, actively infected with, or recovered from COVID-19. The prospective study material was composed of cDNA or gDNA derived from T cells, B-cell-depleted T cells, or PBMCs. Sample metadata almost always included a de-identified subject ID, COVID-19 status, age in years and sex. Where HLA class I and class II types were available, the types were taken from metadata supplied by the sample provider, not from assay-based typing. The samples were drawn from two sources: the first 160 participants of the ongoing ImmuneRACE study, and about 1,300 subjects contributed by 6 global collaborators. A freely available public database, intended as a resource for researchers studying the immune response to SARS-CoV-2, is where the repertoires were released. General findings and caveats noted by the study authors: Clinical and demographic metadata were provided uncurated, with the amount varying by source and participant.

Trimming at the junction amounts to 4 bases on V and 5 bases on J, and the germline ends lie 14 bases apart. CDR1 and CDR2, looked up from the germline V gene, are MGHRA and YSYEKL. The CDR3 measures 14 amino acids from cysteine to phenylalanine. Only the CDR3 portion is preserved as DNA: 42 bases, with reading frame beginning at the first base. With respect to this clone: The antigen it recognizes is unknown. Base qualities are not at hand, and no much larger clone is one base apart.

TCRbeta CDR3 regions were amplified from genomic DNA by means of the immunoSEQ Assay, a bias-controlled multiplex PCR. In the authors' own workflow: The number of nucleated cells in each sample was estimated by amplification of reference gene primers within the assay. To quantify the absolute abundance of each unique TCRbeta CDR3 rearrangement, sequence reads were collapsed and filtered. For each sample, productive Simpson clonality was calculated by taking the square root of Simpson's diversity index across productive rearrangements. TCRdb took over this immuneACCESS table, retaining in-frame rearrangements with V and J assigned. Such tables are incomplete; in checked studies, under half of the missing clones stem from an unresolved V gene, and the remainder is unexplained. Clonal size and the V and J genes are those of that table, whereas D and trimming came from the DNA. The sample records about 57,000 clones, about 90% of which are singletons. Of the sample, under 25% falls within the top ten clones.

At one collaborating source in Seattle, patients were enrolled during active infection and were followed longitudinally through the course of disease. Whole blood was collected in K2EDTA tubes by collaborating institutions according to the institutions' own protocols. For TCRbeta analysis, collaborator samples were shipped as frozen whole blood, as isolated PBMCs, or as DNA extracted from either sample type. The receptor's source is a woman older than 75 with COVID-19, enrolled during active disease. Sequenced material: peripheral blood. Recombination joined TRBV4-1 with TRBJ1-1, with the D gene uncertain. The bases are TGCGCCAGCAGCCGTCCTACGGAGGAGACTGAAGCTTTCTTT. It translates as CASSRPTEETEAFF.